What follows is one T cell receptor beta chain and its context. Its antigen remains unidentified. The sample originates from a study of cytomegalovirus exposure and HLA in healthy donors. Whole-study findings and limits: Earlier analysis found most TCR beta V segments productive about 87% or about 30% of the time. The study put under 200 TCR beta chains on its list as cytomegalovirus-associated. According to a later analysis, donors in an Asian-associated ancestry cluster reportedly had fewer N-insertions than the approximately 730-donor mean. The classifier reportedly diagnosed cytomegalovirus status with high specificity and sensitivity.

CDR3 length: 16 amino acids. Germline CDR1 reads MNHEY; CDR2 reads SMNVEV (reference sequence). Trimming cost V 4 bases and J 12 bases; bases outside gene matches: 12. PCR used 60 Vbeta primers and 13 Jbeta primers. The assay was immunoSEQ multiplex PCR, and TCRdb's table has in-frame clones only and misses some. The sample records 160,000 or so clones, roughly 79% being singletons. The sequenced material came from PBMCs. The chain recombines TRBV27 with TRBJ2-1; TRBD2 matches at 13 bases. This TCR was sampled from a man in his forties or fifties in good health and CMV-seronegative. The CDR3 bases are TGTGCCAGCAGTTCAACTAGCGGGAGGGCCAATCGCGCGCAGTTCTTC. This gives the protein CASSSTSGRANRAQFF.